One and the same sample provided the 10 T cell receptor beta chains below, sequenced in a study of T cells in localized non-small cell lung cancer. The method was immunoSEQ multiplex PCR; TCRdb's version includes in-frame clones alone and lacks a portion of them. The sample shows approximately 41,000 clones, about 88% of them seen only once. This material consisted of peripheral blood, taken before any cancer treatment. These TCRs come from a woman aged 18 to 55 with stage III lung adenocarcinoma.

Of note for this clone: This CDR3 is also generated by other DNA sequences in the sample. CDR3 coding DNA: TGTGCCAGCTCACCAGTAGACAGCACAGATACGCAGTATTTT. This encodes CASSPVDSTDTQYF. The V gene is TRBV18, the J gene TRBJ2-3, with D unclear. Germline V gene data show CDR1 as KGHSH and CDR2 as LQKENI. This CDR3 contains 14 residues. V lost 2 bases and J lost 0, with 6 bases in between.

The V gene is TRBV11-2, the J gene TRBJ1-2; D perhaps matches TRBD1 (5 bases). Germline V gene lookup returns CDR1 SGHAT and CDR2 FQNNGV. This CDR3 is built from 15 residues. With 5 bases removed from V and 7 bases from J, the gap between germline ends came to 20 bases. The CDR3: CASSPGWGVEGGYTF. CDR3 DNA: TGTGCCAGCAGCCCCGGATGGGGGGTCGAAGGTGGCTACACCTTC.

The chain has TRBV2 and TRBJ2-3, with TRBD2 identical over 7 bases. Germline V gives CDR1 SNHLY, CDR2 FYNNEI. The V gene end was trimmed by 8 bases and the J gene end by 9 bases; junction bases not matched to a gene: 8. The CDR3 is made up of 12 amino acids. The CDR3 sequence is CASSIAGGTQYF. Written as DNA, the CDR3 is TGTGCCAGCTCTATAGCGGGCGGGACGCAGTATTTT.

The chain carries TRBV6-1 and TRBJ1-6, with D perhaps TRBD1 (6 bases). This CDR3 has 13 residues. V gave up 7 bases and J gave up 6 bases, with 10 bases separating them. The germline gives CDR1 MNHNS, CDR2 SASEGT. The CDR3 protein is CASISGANSPLHF. The CDR3 DNA reads TGTGCCAGCATTTCGGGGGCTAATTCACCCCTCCACTTT.

This clone was counted a single time. This chain links TRBV2 with TRBJ1-2, with D possibly matching TRBD1 (5 bases). Trimming shortened V by 4 bases and J by 4 bases, and 10 bases separated the two germline ends. The CDR3 sequence is 13 residues long. The V gene's germline CDR1 is SNHLY and CDR2 FYNNEI. The CDR3, as DNA: TGTGCCAGCAGTGTTCAGGGAAGCTATGGCTACACCTTC. Translated, it gives CASSVQGSYGYTF.

This clone was observed a single time. The chain combines TRBV12-5 with TRBJ1-4; the D gene is possibly TRBD1 (5 bases). This CDR3 has 14 residues. V was pared by 6 bases and J by 6 bases, with 14 bases between. Germline CDR1 and CDR2: LGHNT and FRNRAP. The CDR3 here is CASGRDGWDEKLFF. CDR3 nucleotide sequence: TGTGCTAGTGGCCGGGACGGGTGGGATGAAAAACTGTTTTTT. The complete variable domain, with remaining parts taken from reference TRBV12-5 and TRBJ1-4, reads DARVTQTPRHKVTEMGQEVTMRCQPILGHNTVFWYRQTMMQGLELLAYFRNRAPLDDSGMPKDRFSAEMPDATLATLKIQPSEPRDSAVYFCASGRDGWDEKLFFGSGTQLSVL.

This clone was observed once. The V call is TRBV7-3, the J call TRBJ1-1; D uncertain. The CDR3 runs to 13 residues. Trimming removed 3 bases from V and 1 base from J, with 6 bases in between. The germline gives CDR1 SGHTA, CDR2 FQGTGA. In DNA form, the CDR3 reads TGTGCCAGCAGCTTCGGAGGGAACACTGAAGCTTTCTTT. The encoded protein is CASSFGGNTEAFF.

This CDR3 reads CASSPRQGPNTGELFF. In DNA form, the CDR3 reads TGCGCCAGCAGCCCAAGACAGGGACCGAACACCGGGGAGCTGTTTTTT. The chain combines TRBV5-1 with TRBJ2-2; 7 bases are shared with TRBD1. The CDR3 spans 16 residues. The germline gives CDR1 SGHRS, CDR2 YFSETQ. V lost 4 bases and J lost 0; bases outside the gene matches: 6.

This clone was counted once. The junction shows a germline mismatch at one end, possibly a read error. Other DNA sequences from this sample encode an identical CDR3 as well. The chain combines TRBV30 with TRBJ1-5, with D maybe TRBD1 (6 bases). Per the germline V gene, CDR1 is GTSNPN and CDR2 is SVGIG (reference sequence). This CDR3 region has 15 residues. CDR3 sequence: CAWRAPGRGPQPQHF. CDR3 DNA: TGTGCCTGGAGAGCCCCGGGGCGGGGGCCTCAGCCTCAGCATTTT.

CDR3 sequence (DNA): TGTGCCAGCAGCCCCTCGGGGGGTTCAGAGACCCAGTACTTC. This gives the protein CASSPSGGSETQYF. The chain couples TRBV9 to TRBJ2-5, with 7 bases identical to TRBD2. The CDR3 extends over 14 amino acids. Germline CDR1 is SGDLS and CDR2 is YYNGEE. V shed 4 bases and J 4 bases; nucleotides not matched to a gene: 7. Drawing the rest from reference TRBV9 and TRBJ2-5, the complete variable domain is DSGVTQTPKHLITATGQRVTLRCSPRSGDLSVYWYQQSLDQGLQFLIQYYNGEERAKGNILERFSAQQFPDLHSELNLSSLELGDSALYFCASSPSGGSETQYFGPGTRLLVL.